A selection of T cell receptor beta chains follows, all from one sample in a study of response to subunit inactivated influenza vaccine. TCRdb called the RT-PCR reads again in MiXCR, with one record for every CDR3 protein. The table has 290,000 or so distinct CDR3 sequences, roughly 20% seen once. The source material was PBMCs from blood, sampled 21 months after vaccination. Receptors originate from a man aged 50 to 69 who received an inactivated influenza vaccine. The CDR3 runs from the conserved cysteine through the conserved F or W. Each record gives: J gene, V gene, CDR3 protein.

TRBJ2-1 | TRBV5-1 | CASSLYPTGYNEQFF
TRBJ1-1 | TRBV7-9 | CATEAGLNTEAFF
TRBJ1-6 | TRBV3-1 | CASSQEGTYNSPLHF
TRBJ2-1 | TRBV20-1 | CSARKQVTYNEQFF
TRBJ2-3 | TRBV7-9 | CASSLGAVGDTQYF
TRBJ1-4 | TRBV2 | CASRVQVTNEKLFF
TRBJ2-7 | TRBV18 | CASSPKEAGEQYF
TRBJ1-5 | TRBV20-1 | CSAKTGAAGGQPQHF
TRBJ2-7 | TRBV12-3/TRBV12-4 | CASSLAAYEQYF
TRBJ1-1 | TRBV12-3/TRBV12-4 | CASSHNVRVQMNTEAFF
TRBJ1-2 | TRBV14 | CASTRQGTGYTF
TRBJ2-2 | TRBV20-1 | CSARVTGAATGELFF
TRBJ1-4 | TRBV2 | CASSERSPNEKLFF
TRBJ2-1 | TRBV16 | CASSQGGHVDSYNEQFF
TRBJ1-2 | TRBV18 | CASSPSGYRGAGYTF
TRBJ2-1 | TRBV20-1 | CSASWLAAYNEQFF
TRBJ1-5 | TRBV19 | CASSFKRGYNQPQHF
TRBJ2-7 | TRBV4-2 | CASSPLLTALEQYF